This T cell receptor beta chain is drawn from a study of blood T cells in healthy people across ages. Overall study: Per two T cells, template switching captured roughly one barcoded beta molecule.

With 8 bases removed from V and 6 bases from J, the gap between germline ends came to 15 bases. From germline, CDR1 is MRHNA and CDR2 SNTAGT. The CDR3 has 13 amino acids. RNA extraction gave at least 5.5 micrograms of total RNA per sample. In this sample, this clonotype turned up many times. The second PCR ran about 6 to 11 cycles with a sample-barcoded 5' primer and J-beta primers. TCRdb reprocessed the 5' RACE reads with MiXCR, giving one entry per CDR3 protein. The data show around 900,000 distinct CDR3 sequences, around 26% seen once. This receptor was taken from a woman older than 75 in good health. V and J are TRBV6-4 and TRBJ2-3; unclear D gene. Material for sequencing was blood. The CDR3 spells CASGDQARDTQYF. The CDR3, as DNA: TGTGCCAGCGGCGATCAAGCTCGGGATACGCAGTATTTT.